The present entry profiles one TCR beta chain with its context. This specimen comes from a study of shared clonotypes between healthy human individuals. Germline V CDR1 and CDR2: SNHLY, FYNNEI. V dropped 8 bases and J dropped 7; count of bases not matched to a gene: 7. The CDR3 spans 13 residues. It was CD45RO-negative cells, positively selected for CCR7, that made up naive CD8 cells, with terminally differentiated effector memory CD45RA+ cells excluded. Assay execution proceeded at the deep level. The table came from immunoSEQ multiplex PCR; TCRdb's copy has only in-frame clones and leaves some out. The sample includes about 1,800,000 clones, about 95% of them seen just once.

This sequence joins TRBV2 and TRBJ1-5; 8 positions match TRBD1. The sequencing sample was made of naive CD8+ T cells sorted from blood. The sequence was obtained from a man in his late teens or twenties in good health. The CDR3 region has the DNA TGTGCCAGCGAGACAGGGGAGGGCCAGCCCCAGCATTTT. Its protein is CASETGEGQPQHF.